Detailed here is one T cell receptor (beta chain). What it binds is not known. Libraries were prepared by immunoSEQ multiplex PCR; TCRdb keeps only in-frame clonotypes and omits some of them. The table lists 78,000 or so clones, over 70% of them singletons. The data belong to a study of vaccination effects on CD4 cells after COVID-19. Turning to the study itself: Participants completed two doses of the BNT162b2 or mRNA-1273 vaccine.

The junction had 11 bases not matched to a gene; V was cut back by 5 bases and J by 1 base. This CDR3 has 18 residues. The germline gives CDR1 LNHDA, CDR2 SQIVND (reference sequence). Within the ViraFEST assay, antigen-specific CD4+ T cells underwent expansion with viral peptide pools prior to sequencing. Investigators separated out CD4+ T cells once 10 days of culture had passed. Among the vaccine recipients, none had a prior SARS-CoV-2 infection, and nucleocapsid antibodies were negative. In culture with roughly 10 IU/ml IL-2 and 9 to 10 ug/ml peptides, PBMC were grown at fewer than 2.5 million per well.

This rearrangement joins TRBV19 to TRBJ2-1; 10 nucleotides align to TRBD2. Sequences were derived from CD4+ T cells from PBMCs cultured with SARS-CoV-2 spike peptides, sampled before COVID-19 vaccination. The sequence was collected from a human donor who received a COVID-19 vaccine. CDR3 coding DNA: TGTGCCAGTAGTTTCCCCAGCGGGGGGGCCGATTCCTACAATGAGCAGTTCTTC. It specifies CASSFPSGGADSYNEQFF.